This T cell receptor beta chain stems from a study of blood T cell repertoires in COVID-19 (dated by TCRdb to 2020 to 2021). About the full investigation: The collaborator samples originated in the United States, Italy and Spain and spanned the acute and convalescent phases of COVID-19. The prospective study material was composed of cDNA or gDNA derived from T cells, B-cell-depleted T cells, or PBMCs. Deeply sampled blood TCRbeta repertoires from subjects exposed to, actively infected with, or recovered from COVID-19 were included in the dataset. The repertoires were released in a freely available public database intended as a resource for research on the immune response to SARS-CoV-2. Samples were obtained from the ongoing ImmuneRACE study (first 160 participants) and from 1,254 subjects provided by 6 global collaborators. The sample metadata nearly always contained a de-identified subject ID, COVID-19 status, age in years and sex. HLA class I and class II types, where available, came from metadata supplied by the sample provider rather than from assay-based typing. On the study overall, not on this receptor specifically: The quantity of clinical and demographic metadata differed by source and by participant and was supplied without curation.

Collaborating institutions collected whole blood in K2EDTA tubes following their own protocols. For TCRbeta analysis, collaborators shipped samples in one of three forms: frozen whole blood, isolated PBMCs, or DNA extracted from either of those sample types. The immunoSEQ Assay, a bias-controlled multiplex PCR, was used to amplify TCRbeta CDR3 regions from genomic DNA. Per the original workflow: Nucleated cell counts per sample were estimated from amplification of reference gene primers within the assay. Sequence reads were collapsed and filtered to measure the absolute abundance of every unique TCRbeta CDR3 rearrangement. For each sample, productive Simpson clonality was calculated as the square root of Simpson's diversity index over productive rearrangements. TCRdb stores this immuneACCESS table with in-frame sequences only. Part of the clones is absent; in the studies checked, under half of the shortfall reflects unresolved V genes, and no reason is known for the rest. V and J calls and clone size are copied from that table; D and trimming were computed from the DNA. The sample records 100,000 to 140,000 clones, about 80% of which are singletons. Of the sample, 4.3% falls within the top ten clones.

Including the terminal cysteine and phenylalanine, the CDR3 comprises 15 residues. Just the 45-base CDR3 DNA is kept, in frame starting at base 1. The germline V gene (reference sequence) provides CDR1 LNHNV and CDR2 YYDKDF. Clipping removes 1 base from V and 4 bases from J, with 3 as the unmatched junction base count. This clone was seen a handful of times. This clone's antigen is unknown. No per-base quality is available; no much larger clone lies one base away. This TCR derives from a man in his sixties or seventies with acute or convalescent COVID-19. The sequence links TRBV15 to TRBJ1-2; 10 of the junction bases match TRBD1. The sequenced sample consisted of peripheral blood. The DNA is TGTGCCACCAGCAGAGCGGACAGGGGGGGCTATGGCTACACCTTC. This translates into CATSRADRGGYGYTF.